This T cell receptor beta chain was profiled in a study of blood T cell repertoires in COVID-19. Study details: Collection of acute and convalescent COVID-19 samples took place in the United States, Italy and Spain.

J was trimmed by 5 bases and V by 3 bases; bases with no gene match: 4. CDR3 length: 13 amino acids. CDR1 DFQATT and CDR2 SNEGSKA come from the germline V gene (reference sequence). Produced via immunoSEQ multiplex PCR; TCRdb's table is partial and in-frame only. The sample carries 200,000 to 250,000 clones, approximately 87% recorded once. Participant-reported clinical history was the basis for cohort assignment. This receptor was obtained from a woman between 50 and 59 years old in a cohort exposed to, infected with or recovered from COVID-19 (not recorded which). This chain connects TRBV20-1 to TRBJ2-1; the match to TRBD2 covers 7 bases. The material sequenced was PBMCs or T cells enriched from blood (not recorded which). Here the CDR3 DNA reads TGCAGTGCTAGTCGGGGGGTCAACAATGAGCAGTTCTTC. Its protein is CSASRGVNNEQFF.